A selection of T cell receptor beta chains follows, all from one sample in a study of blood T cell repertoires in COVID-19. The repertoire was sequenced with immunoSEQ multiplex PCR; TCRdb's copy has only in-frame clones and lacks some. The sample lists under 200,000 clones, roughly 86% occurring once. The sample comprised peripheral blood. The receptor source for this set is a woman over 75 in a cohort sampled during active or convalescent COVID-19. Both conserved end residues are part of each CDR3. The order of the fields is clone size, J gene, CDR3 length, V gene, D gene, CDR3 protein, CDR3 DNA. The D gene is left open where the match is weak. Rows give clone size only sometimes, using once, few, many, or a class for an expanded clone.

size: .
J: TRBJ2-2
length: 15
V: TRBV3-1/TRBV3-2
D: .
CDR3: CASSYPQLRTGELFF
DNA: TGTGCCAGCAGCTACCCTCAACTTCGCACCGGGGAGCTGTTTTTT

size: .
J: TRBJ1-2
length: 14
V: TRBV9
D: .
CDR3: CASSPAGTNYGYTF
DNA: TGTGCCAGCAGCCCAGCGGGCACTAACTATGGCTACACCTTC

size: .
J: TRBJ2-1
length: 15
V: TRBV5-1
D: .
CDR3: CASSLGLAHYNEQFF
DNA: TGCGCCAGCAGCTTGGGGCTAGCACACTACAATGAGCAGTTCTTC

size: once
J: TRBJ1-2
length: 15
V: TRBV4-1
D: TRBD1
CDR3: CASRSAGGAPKGYTF
DNA: TGCGCCAGCCGCTCGGCAGGGGGCGCACCTAAGGGCTACACCTTC

size: .
J: TRBJ2-1
length: 14
V: TRBV23-1
D: TRBD2
CDR3: CARPIAGTYNEQFF
DNA: TGCGCCAGACCGATAGCGGGAACCTACAATGAGCAGTTCTTC

size: once
J: TRBJ2-1
length: 15
V: TRBV11-2
D: TRBD2
CDR3: CASSFGGGGSDEQFF
DNA: TGTGCCAGCAGCTTCGGCGGGGGGGGTTCGGATGAGCAGTTCTTC

size: .
J: TRBJ2-3
length: 17
V: TRBV4-3
D: TRBD1
CDR3: CASSQAPGQGATDTQYF
DNA: TGCGCCAGCAGCCAAGCCCCTGGACAGGGCGCCACAGATACGCAGTATTTT

size: .
J: TRBJ1-4
length: 12
V: TRBV4-1
D: .
CDR3: CASSPQGGKLFF
DNA: TGCGCCAGCAGCCCACAGGGCGGAAAACTGTTTTTT

size: .
J: TRBJ1-4
length: 19
V: TRBV19
D: TRBD1
CDR3: CASRGGQLSGRSTNEKLFF
DNA: TGTGCCAGTAGGGGGGGACAGCTATCGGGCCGATCAACTAATGAAAAACTGTTTTTT

size: .
J: TRBJ2-3
length: 13
V: TRBV7-7
D: TRBD2
CDR3: CASSDGLADTQYF
DNA: TGTGCCAGCAGCGACGGACTAGCGGATACGCAGTATTTT

size: few
J: TRBJ1-3
length: 13
V: TRBV28
D: .
CDR3: CASSLQGRNTIYF
DNA: TGTGCCAGCAGTTTACAGGGTAGAAACACCATATATTTT

size: .
J: TRBJ1-2
length: 15
V: TRBV3-1/TRBV3-2
D: .
CDR3: CASSPSEGGHYGYTF
DNA: TGTGCCAGCAGCCCTTCCGAAGGAGGACACTATGGCTACACCTTC

size: .
J: TRBJ2-4
length: 14
V: TRBV6-5
D: TRBD1
CDR3: CASSYTTGVNIQYF
DNA: TGTGCCAGCAGTTATACGACAGGGGTAAACATTCAGTACTTC

size: once
J: TRBJ1-5
length: 15
V: TRBV5-5
D: TRBD1
CDR3: CASSLEGALNQPQHF
DNA: TGTGCCAGCAGCTTGGAGGGGGCCCTAAATCAGCCCCAGCATTTT

size: once
J: TRBJ1-1
length: 11
V: TRBV20-1
D: TRBD1
CDR3: CSAETGRGAFF
DNA: TGCAGTGCAGAGACAGGGCGGGGAGCTTTCTTT

size: .
J: TRBJ2-2
length: 14
V: TRBV7-2
D: .
CDR3: CASSFRQYTGELFF
DNA: TGTGCCAGCAGCTTCCGACAGTACACCGGGGAGCTGTTTTTT

size: .
J: TRBJ2-1
length: 18
V: TRBV24-1
D: TRBD1
CDR3: CATSDSPGQGISYNEQFF
DNA: TGTGCCACCAGTGATTCACCGGGACAGGGTATCTCCTACAATGAGCAGTTCTTC

size: .
J: TRBJ1-3
length: 14
V: TRBV13
D: .
CDR3: CASSSGASGNTIYF
DNA: TGTGCCAGCAGCTCAGGGGCTTCTGGAAACACCATATATTTT

size: few
J: TRBJ2-7
length: 14
V: TRBV21-1
D: .
CDR3: CASTPGTSPSEQYF
DNA: TGTGCCAGCACCCCCGGGACTAGCCCCTCCGAGCAGTACTTC

size: few
J: TRBJ2-1
length: 17
V: TRBV4-3
D: TRBD2
CDR3: CASSQEVPSGGAWEQFF
DNA: TGCGCCAGCAGCCAAGAAGTCCCTAGCGGGGGGGCATGGGAGCAGTTCTTC

size: .
J: TRBJ2-3
length: 12
V: TRBV11-2
D: .
CDR3: CASSQHTDTQYF
DNA: TGTGCCAGCAGCCAACACACAGATACGCAGTATTTT

size: once
J: TRBJ2-1
length: 15
V: TRBV6-2/TRBV6-3
D: TRBD2
CDR3: CASSRLAGNYNEQFF
DNA: TGTGCCAGCAGTAGACTAGCGGGTAACTACAATGAGCAGTTCTTC

size: .
J: TRBJ1-3
length: 17
V: TRBV30
D: .
CDR3: CAWSVPRWGPSGNTIYF
DNA: TGTGCCTGGAGTGTCCCCCGCTGGGGCCCATCTGGAAACACCATATATTTT

size: .
J: TRBJ1-3
length: 16
V: TRBV7-2
D: .
CDR3: CASSPDGQSSGNTIYF
DNA: TGTGCCAGCAGCCCCGATGGACAGTCCTCTGGAAACACCATATATTTT

size: .
J: TRBJ1-4
length: 13
V: TRBV24-1
D: .
CDR3: CATRGDSNEKLFF
DNA: TGTGCCACCCGTGGGGACTCTAATGAAAAACTGTTTTTT

size: medium-sized
J: TRBJ2-5
length: 13
V: TRBV3-1/TRBV3-2
D: .
CDR3: CASSQSQGGTQYF
DNA: TGTGCCAGCAGCCAAAGTCAGGGGGGGACCCAGTACTTC

size: few
J: TRBJ2-2
length: 16
V: TRBV5-1
D: TRBD1
CDR3: CASSSGQGRTIGELFF
DNA: TGCGCCAGCAGCTCAGGACAGGGACGAACAATCGGGGAGCTGTTTTTT

size: once
J: TRBJ2-3
length: 15
V: TRBV19
D: .
CDR3: CASSIAPRVTDTQYF
DNA: TGTGCCAGTAGTATTGCCCCTCGAGTCACAGATACGCAGTATTTT

size: .
J: TRBJ1-1
length: 12
V: TRBV30
D: TRBD1
CDR3: CAWTRGLPEAFF
DNA: TGTGCCTGGACCAGGGGGCTCCCTGAAGCTTTCTTT

size: .
J: TRBJ2-3
length: 14
V: TRBV6-6
D: .
CDR3: CASSYPGSADTQYF
DNA: TGTGCCAGCAGTTACCCCGGGAGCGCAGATACGCAGTATTTT

size: .
J: TRBJ1-1
length: 13
V: TRBV5-1
D: .
CDR3: CASRFGDGTEAFF
DNA: TGCGCCAGCAGGTTTGGAGATGGCACTGAAGCTTTCTTT

size: .
J: TRBJ1-2
length: 14
V: TRBV7-2
D: TRBD1
CDR3: CASSSGTVANGYTF
DNA: TGTGCCAGCAGCTCCGGGACAGTAGCGAATGGCTACACCTTC

size: .
J: TRBJ2-2
length: 18
V: TRBV10-3
D: TRBD2
CDR3: CAIRAGLAAKEGTGELFF
DNA: TGTGCCATCAGGGCAGGACTAGCGGCTAAAGAGGGCACCGGGGAGCTGTTTTTT

size: few
J: TRBJ1-5
length: 17
V: TRBV6-2/TRBV6-3
D: .
CDR3: CASSYGFRRRDNQPQHF
DNA: TGTGCCAGCAGTTACGGCTTTAGGAGGAGGGACAATCAGCCCCAGCATTTT

size: .
J: TRBJ1-2
length: 13
V: TRBV10-3
D: .
CDR3: CAISDPNRERSTF
DNA: TGTGCCATCAGTGACCCCAACAGGGAAAGATCCACCTTC

size: .
J: TRBJ1-6
length: 16
V: TRBV3-1/TRBV3-2
D: .
CDR3: CASSPRQTGGNSPLHF
DNA: TGTGCCAGCAGCCCAAGACAGACAGGCGGGAATTCACCCCTCCACTTT